A selection of T cell receptor beta chains follows, all from one sample in a study of shared clonotypes between healthy human individuals. Sequencing was performed with immunoSEQ multiplex PCR; in TCRdb, only in-frame clones are kept and a portion is missing. The data contain 2,500,000 or so clones, around 90% of them singletons. Sequencing input: naive CD4+ T cells sorted from blood. The receptor set was obtained from a man between 18 and 29 years old in good health. CDR3s leave out the opening cysteine and the closing phenylalanine or tryptophan. Size tells how often a clone was seen (once, few, many) or the class of an expanded clone, and some rows leave it out.

v_call clone_size cdr3_aa
TRBV11-2 . ASSYLAGGTDTQY
TRBV7-2 . ASSFYEAVGTEAF
TRBV13 . ASSGGVTAF
TRBV6-1 . ASSEAMSVNEKLF
TRBV6-5 . ASSFPTGTANEKLF
TRBV10-3 once AISVLAQETQY
TRBV27 . ASSWGTGRSNEQF
TRBV25-1 . ASNHPGLGTDTQY
TRBV5-6 . ASSRTWTFTDTQY
TRBV30 . AWSVRKTGDIGDSPLH